These 31 T cell receptor beta chains were sequenced from one sample in a study of cytomegalovirus exposure and HLA in healthy donors. Researchers ran the PCR with 60 Vbeta and 13 Jbeta primers. The method was immunoSEQ multiplex PCR; TCRdb's version includes in-frame clones alone and lacks a portion of them. The table lists approximately 250,000 clones, around 80% of them singletons. Material: PBMCs. These receptors all come from a boy aged 5-17 years in good health and CMV-seronegative.

CDR3 protein: CASSPGTGSNEQYF. The CDR3 nucleotides read TGTGCCAGCAGCCCCGGGACAGGGTCCAACGAGCAGTACTTC. The chain recombines TRBV11-3 with TRBJ2-7; 9 positions match TRBD1. Per the germline V gene, CDR1 is SGHNT and CDR2 is YENEEA. Losses at the gene ends were 5 bases for V and 5 bases for J; bases not matched to a gene: 7. The CDR3 runs 14 residues. The whole variable domain, remainder taken from reference TRBV11-3 and TRBJ2-7, is EAGVVQSPRYKIIEKKQPVAFWCNPISGHNTLYWYLQNLGQGPELLIRYENEEAVDDSQLPKDRFSAERLKGVDSTLKIQPAELGDSAVYLCASSPGTGSNEQYFGPGTRLTVT.

This clone was counted a single time. The chain links TRBV4-1 to TRBJ1-1, with D perhaps matching TRBD1 (5 bases). The CDR3 spans 14 residues. V gave up 0 bases and J gave up 8 bases, with 13 bases separating them. Germline assignment: CDR1 MGHRA and CDR2 YSYEKL. The CDR3 DNA is TGCGCCAGCAGCCAAGATCGAAGGACACGAGAAGCTTTCTTT. Protein product: CASSQDRRTREAFF.

V usage is TRBV29-1 and J usage is TRBJ1-1; D may be TRBD1 (6 bases). The CDR3 length is 14 residues. V lost 5 bases, J lost 5 bases, and 18 bases lay in between. Germline V CDR1 and CDR2: SQVTM, ANQGSEA. The CDR3 region has the DNA TGCAGCGTTTCCCGTCAGGGGAATTGGACTGAAGCTTTCTTT. Amino acids: CSVSRQGNWTEAFF.

This clone has more than one count but fewer than ten. The V and J genes are TRBV5-6 and TRBJ2-1, with D uncertain. From germline, CDR1 is SGHDT and CDR2 YYEEEE. The CDR3 is 13 amino acids. V was cut by 1 base and J by 6 bases, with 8 bases left in between. In DNA form, the CDR3 reads TGTGCCAGCAGCTTGCGAAACACCAATGAGCAGTTCTTC. Translation: CASSLRNTNEQFF.

V is TRBV6-5 and J is TRBJ1-1; maybe TRBD1 (6 bases). CDR1 MNHEY and CDR2 SVGAGI come from the germline V gene. The CDR3 is 13 residues long. The germline V and J ends were trimmed by 8 bases and 6 bases, with 16 bases remaining between them. The CDR3 bases are TGTGCCAGCGAAAATCCGACAGGCCCTGAAGCTTTCTTT. Its translation: CASENPTGPEAFF.

J is TRBJ2-7 and V is TRBV27; 7 bases are a match to TRBD1. The length of the CDR3 is 13 residues. From germline, CDR1 is MNHEY and CDR2 SMNVEV (reference sequence). Trimming removed 5 bases from V and 4 bases from J; junction bases left unmatched: 5. The chain's CDR3 is CASSQGQAYEQYF. The CDR3 DNA sequence: TGTGCCAGCAGTCAAGGACAGGCTTACGAGCAGTACTTC.

The chain combines TRBV19 with TRBJ1-1; 10 nucleotides align to TRBD1. The CDR3 length is 14 residues. V trimming: 3 bases; J trimming: 10 bases; junction bases outside the gene matches: 8. The V gene's germline CDR1 is LNHDA and CDR2 SQIVND (reference sequence). The CDR3 here is CASSIDRGRKGAFF. DNA of the CDR3: TGTGCCAGTAGTATCGACAGGGGGCGGAAGGGAGCTTTCTTT.

The chain recombines TRBV7-3 with TRBJ2-1; weak D call: TRBD2 (7 bases). This CDR3 has 17 amino acids. Trimming took 3 bases from V and 4 from J, leaving 19 bases between them. From germline, CDR1 is SGHTA and CDR2 FQGTGA. The CDR3, as DNA: TGTGCCAGCAGCTTGCAATCCCCAGGGGAGGGATACAATGAGCAGTTCTTC. Residues: CASSLQSPGEGYNEQFF.

This clone was detected a few times. The chain links TRBV5-1 to TRBJ2-7; TRBD1 agrees at 7 bases. In germline, CDR1 is SGHRS, CDR2 YFSETQ. V gave up 1 base and J gave up 5 bases; unmatched junction bases: 6. CDR3 length equals 14 residues. As DNA, the CDR3 is TGCGCCAGCAGCTTGCCGGGACAGACGGACGAGCAGTACTTC. This translates into CASSLPGQTDEQYF.

The chain is built from TRBV11-3 and TRBJ2-5; 9 positions agree with TRBD1. The J call could be wrong; TRBJ2-7 is a better fit for the DNA end. Germline lookup yields CDR1 SGHNT and CDR2 YENEEA. The CDR3 loop spans 15 amino acids. CDR3 in amino acids: CASSQRTGANYEQYF. CDR3 bases: TGTGCCAGCAGCCAACGGACAGGGGCGAACTACGAGCAGTACTTC.

CDR3 nucleotides: TGTGCCAGCAGAAGGACTAGCGGAATGGACGAGCAGTACTTC. Its translation: CASRRTSGMDEQYF. The rearrangement links TRBV6-1 to TRBJ2-7, with 10 positions matching TRBD2. J was trimmed by 5 bases and V by 6 bases; bases with no gene match: 7. The CDR3 spans 14 residues. From germline, CDR1 is MNHNS and CDR2 SASEGT.

This clone was seen only a few times. V usage is TRBV5-1 and J usage is TRBJ2-3; TRBD1 aligns across 10 bases. The CDR3 is 15 amino acids. CDR1 and CDR2 (germline): SGHRS, YFSETQ. V lost 4 bases to trimming and J lost 5 bases; unmatched junction nucleotides: 7. CDR3 protein: CASSRGQGEVDTQYF. The CDR3 nucleotides are TGCGCCAGCAGCCGAGGACAGGGGGAGGTAGATACGCAGTATTTT.

This clone was picked up a small number of times. CDR3 sequence reads: CASSQATGGNYEQYF. The CDR3 nucleotides read TGTGCCAGCAGCCAAGCTACGGGGGGGAACTACGAGCAGTACTTC. The chain combines TRBV4-2 with TRBJ2-7; TRBD2 aligns across 8 bases. Germline V gene sequence: CDR1 LGHNA, CDR2 YNFKEQ. With V trimmed by 1 base and J by 3 bases, 5 bases remained unmatched. The CDR3 length is 15 residues.

The V call is TRBV10-2, the J call TRBJ2-7; tentative D call: TRBD1 (6 bases). Germline CDR1 reads WSHSY; CDR2 reads SAAADI. CDR3 length: 16 residues. The V and J ends lost 0 bases and 2 bases respectively, with 14 bases between them. CDR3 sequence: CASSESIGTLAYEQYF. DNA of the CDR3: TGCGCCAGCAGTGAGTCCATCGGGACACTCGCCTACGAGCAGTACTTC.

J is TRBJ2-2 and V is TRBV9; a possible D gene is TRBD2 (5 bases). Germline CDR1 and CDR2: SGDLS and YYNGEE. The CDR3 is 13 residues long. Between the trimmed V and J ends, which lost 0 bases and 7 bases, there was a span of 7 bases. The CDR3, as DNA: TGTGCCAGCAGCGTAGGACTACTCGGGGAGCTGTTTTTT. This sequence encodes CASSVGLLGELFF.

This sequence joins TRBV7-3 and TRBJ1-2; D remains unclear. This CDR3 is built from 13 residues. With 1 base removed from V and 8 bases from J, the gap between germline ends came to 11 bases. Germline values: CDR1 SGHTA, CDR2 FQGTGA. CDR3 sequence (DNA): TGTGCCAGCAGCTTAAGGCCAGGAGGAGGCTACACCTTC. Protein: CASSLRPGGGYTF. The full variable domain, rest sourced from reference TRBV7-3 and TRBJ1-2, is GAGVSQTPSNKVTEKGKYVELRCDPISGHTALYWYRQSLGQGPEFLIYFQGTGAADDSGLPNDRFFAVRPEGSVSTLKIQRTERGDSAVYLCASSLRPGGGYTFGSGTRLTVV.

CDR3 amino acids: CASYTGGAETQYF. CDR3 DNA: TGCGCCAGTTACACAGGGGGCGCGGAGACCCAGTACTTC. The chain links TRBV5-1 to TRBJ2-5; TRBD1 agrees at 9 bases. The CDR3 is 13 amino acids. Germline V gene data show CDR1 as SGHRS and CDR2 as YFSETQ. V shed 8 bases and J 5 bases; nucleotides not matched to a gene: 7.

The V call is TRBV5-6, the J call TRBJ2-7, with D possibly being TRBD2 (6 bases). The CDR3 runs to 15 residues. Trimming took 5 bases from V and 0 from J, leaving 15 bases between them. Germline lookup yields CDR1 SGHDT and CDR2 YYEEEE. Here the CDR3 DNA reads TGTGCCAGCAGTCCTCTTGGGGGGAGCTCCTACGAGCAGTACTTC. Residues: CASSPLGGSSYEQYF.

This chain uses TRBV10-2 with TRBJ1-2; TRBD1 matches 7 bases. The V gene's germline CDR1 is WSHSY and CDR2 SAAADI. The ends lost 5 bases at V and 5 bases at J; junction bases unmatched: 5. The CDR3 covers 13 residues. In nucleotides, the CDR3 is TGCGCCAGCAGTACCGGGACAGCATATGGCTACACCTTC. This translates into CASSTGTAYGYTF.

This clone was observed a few times. The chain couples TRBV6-1 to TRBJ1-1; no firm D call. Trimming removed 4 bases at V and 7 bases at J, with 4 bases between. CDR1 and CDR2 (germline): MNHNS, SASEGT. This CDR3 comprises 10 residues. The DNA for the CDR3 is TGTGCCAGCAGTGTCAGTGAAGCTTTCTTT. Its protein product is CASSVSEAFF.

This sequence joins TRBV5-8 and TRBJ1-1; maybe TRBD1 (5 bases). The germline CDR1 and CDR2 sequences are SGHTS and YDEGEE. V lost 4 bases and J lost 5, with 12 bases in between. CDR3 length: 13 amino acids. CDR3 bases: TGTGCCAGCAGCATCGGGGGACGTACTGAAGCTTTCTTT. Translating it yields CASSIGGRTEAFF.

This clone has just one count. The rearrangement uses TRBV7-8 and TRBJ2-4; no definite D call. Germline V gene sequence: CDR1 SGHVS, CDR2 FQNEAQ. Trimming left V 7 bases short and J 7 bases short, with 14 bases between. The CDR3 covers 13 residues. CDR3 nucleotides: TGTGCCAGCACTGGCGGTTCGGTTAACATTCAGTACTTC. Its protein is CASTGGSVNIQYF.

The sample holds one count of this clone. V and J are TRBV5-6 and TRBJ1-2; D may be TRBD1 (5 bases). The CDR3 contains 15 residues. The V and J ends lost 0 bases and 4 bases respectively, with 13 bases between them. CDR1 and CDR2 (germline): SGHDT, YYEEEE. CDR3 region: CASSLVGGNRYGYTF. CDR3 DNA: TGTGCCAGCAGCTTGGTGGGGGGAAATCGCTATGGCTACACCTTC.

The J gene is TRBJ1-2, the V gene TRBV7-9, with D perhaps matching TRBD1 (5 bases). Germline assignment: CDR1 SEHNR and CDR2 FQNEAQ (reference sequence). The CDR3 extends over 15 amino acids. Between the trimmed V and J ends, which lost 2 bases and 4 bases, there was a span of 14 bases. The CDR3 sequence is CASSLHGQGSYGYTF. In DNA form, the CDR3 reads TGTGCCAGCAGCTTACACGGGCAGGGCAGCTATGGCTACACCTTC.

The chain links TRBV27 to TRBJ2-2; D not certain. Germline values: CDR1 MNHEY, CDR2 SMNVEV (reference sequence). V was clipped by 8 bases and J by 1 base, with 8 bases between them. This CDR3 has 13 residues. In DNA, the CDR3 is TGTGCCAGCCGCTCAGGGAACACCGGGGAGCTGTTTTTT. It codes for CASRSGNTGELFF.

The CDR3 nucleotides read TGTGCCAGTAGTAAATATGGTTCCGATACTCATGGCTACACCTTC. Protein: CASSKYGSDTHGYTF. The chain carries TRBV19 and TRBJ1-2; D not resolved. CDR1 is LNHDA, CDR2 SQIVND, per germline (reference sequence). The V end lost 4 bases, the J end lost 6 bases, and 18 bases lay between the germline ends. The CDR3 spans 15 residues.

J is TRBJ2-5 and V is TRBV27, with 13 bases matching TRBD2. The V and J ends lost 5 bases and 0 bases, in that order; junction bases with no gene match: 12. The CDR3 spans 19 residues. Germline V gene lookup returns CDR1 MNHEY and CDR2 SMNVEV (reference sequence). The CDR3, as DNA: TGTGCCAGCAGTCCACTCGGACTAGCGGGAGTTTCCGACCAAGAGACCCAGTACTTC. Its protein is CASSPLGLAGVSDQETQYF.

The chain couples TRBV5-1 to TRBJ1-1; TRBD1 aligns across 10 bases. This CDR3 contains 15 residues. Trimming took 0 bases from V and 4 from J; bases not matched to a gene: 3. CDR1 and CDR2 from the germline V gene are SGHRS and YFSETQ. CDR3 sequence: CASSLAGQGSTEAFF. The CDR3 DNA is TGCGCCAGCAGCTTGGCGGGACAGGGGAGCACTGAAGCTTTCTTT.

The chain has TRBV4-1 and TRBJ2-5; no definite D call. The germline gives CDR1 MGHRA, CDR2 YSYEKL. This CDR3 is 13 amino acids long. The ends were cut back, 4 bases at V and 5 bases at J, with 11 bases in the middle. CDR3 coding DNA: TGCGCCAGCAGCCCGGTCTTAAAGGAGACCCAGTACTTC. This gives the protein CASSPVLKETQYF.

The V gene is TRBV9, the J gene TRBJ1-4; D is undetermined. V was shortened by 0 bases and J by 0 bases, with 15 bases between the two germline ends. Germline V lookup: CDR1 SGDLS, CDR2 YYNGEE. The CDR3 loop spans 18 amino acids. CDR3 loop: CASSVDGRAGATNEKLFF. CDR3 bases: TGTGCCAGCAGCGTAGATGGAAGGGCGGGAGCAACTAATGAAAAACTGTTTTTT.

The chain links TRBV18 to TRBJ2-7; no firm D call. The CDR3 length is 12 residues. With 5 bases removed from V and 3 bases from J, the gap between germline ends came to 8 bases. Germline V gene sequence: CDR1 KGHSH, CDR2 LQKENI. The CDR3 here is CASSSQVYEQYF. In DNA, the CDR3 is TGTGCCAGCTCATCGCAGGTCTACGAGCAGTACTTC.